Listed below are T cell receptor beta chains from one sample, sequenced in a study of T cell repertoires in cytomegalovirus infection. Their antigen targets remain unknown. MiXCR, run by TCRdb on the reads, gives a single entry per CDR3 protein. The table includes roughly 730,000 distinct CDR3 sequences, roughly a third detected once. The source material was cultured PBMCs, sampled from culture after CMV antigen stimulation. These receptors all come from a human donor in good health (CMV status not recorded). Some clones in this sample may be carry-over from other donors' samples. Both conserved end residues are part of each CDR3. The order of the fields is clone size, J gene, D gene, V gene, CDR3 protein, CDR3 DNA. The D gene is left open where the match is weak. For some rows the clone size is stated as once, few or many, or as a class when expanded; others skip it.

abundance: few; j_gene: TRBJ1-5; d_gene: TRBD1; v_gene: TRBV10-3; CDR3aa: CASRGQGTQPQHF; CDR3nt: TGTGCCAGCAGGGGACAGGGTACTCAGCCCCAGCATTTT
abundance: many; j_gene: TRBJ1-1; d_gene: -; v_gene: TRBV7-6; CDR3aa: CASKNSMNTEAFF; CDR3nt: TGTGCCAGCAAGAACAGCATGAACACTGAAGCTTTCTTT
abundance: -; j_gene: TRBJ2-3; d_gene: -; v_gene: TRBV6-1; CDR3aa: CASSALQGDADTQYF; CDR3nt: TGTGCCAGCAGTGCTCTACAGGGAGATGCAGATACGCAGTATTTT
abundance: -; j_gene: TRBJ2-3; d_gene: -; v_gene: TRBV4-1; CDR3aa: CASSQRGGDTQYF; CDR3nt: TGCGCCAGCAGCCAAAGGGGGGGAGATACGCAGTATTTT
abundance: few; j_gene: TRBJ2-4; d_gene: -; v_gene: TRBV7-2; CDR3aa: CASSLAGGGGNIQYF; CDR3nt: TGTGCCAGCAGCTTAGCGGGAGGGGGGGGGAACATTCAGTACTTC
abundance: few; j_gene: TRBJ2-1; d_gene: TRBD1; v_gene: TRBV19; CDR3aa: CASSPGQGSGNEQFF; CDR3nt: TGTGCCAGTAGCCCTGGACAGGGATCGGGCAATGAGCAGTTCTTC
abundance: few; j_gene: TRBJ1-5; d_gene: TRBD1; v_gene: TRBV19; CDR3aa: CATSGTALYAQHF; CDR3nt: TGTGCCACCTCGGGGACAGCTCTTTATGCCCAGCATTTT
abundance: -; j_gene: TRBJ1-1; d_gene: -; v_gene: TRBV7-6; CDR3aa: CASSLGVALNTEAFF; CDR3nt: TGTGCCAGCAGCTTAGGAGTAGCGTTGAACACTGAAGCTTTCTTT
abundance: -; j_gene: TRBJ1-5; d_gene: -; v_gene: TRBV10-3; CDR3aa: CAITIGLDQPQHF; CDR3nt: TGTGCCATCACAATTGGTTTGGATCAGCCCCAGCATTTT
abundance: -; j_gene: TRBJ2-5; d_gene: -; v_gene: TRBV12-3/TRBV12-4; CDR3aa: CASSPRDPGETQYF; CDR3nt: TGTGCCAGCAGTCCTCGGGACCCGGGAGAGACCCAGTACTTC
abundance: few; j_gene: TRBJ2-5; d_gene: TRBD2; v_gene: TRBV5-4; CDR3aa: CASSPGTSGDQETQYF; CDR3nt: TGTGCCAGCAGCCCCGGGACTAGCGGGGACCAAGAGACCCAGTACTTC
abundance: -; j_gene: TRBJ2-6; d_gene: -; v_gene: TRBV27; CDR3aa: CASRSATGANVLSF; CDR3nt: TGTGCCAGCCGATCGGCAACTGGGGCCAACGTCCTGTCTTTC
abundance: -; j_gene: TRBJ1-5; d_gene: -; v_gene: TRBV6-2/TRBV6-3; CDR3aa: CASSPRPNQPQHF; CDR3nt: TGTGCCAGCAGTCCCCGTCCCAATCAGCCCCAGCATTTT
abundance: few; j_gene: TRBJ2-5; d_gene: -; v_gene: TRBV24-1; CDR3aa: CATSLGGGGEETQYF; CDR3nt: TGTGCCACCAGTTTAGGGGGGGGAGGCGAAGAGACCCAGTACTTC
abundance: few; j_gene: TRBJ2-7; d_gene: TRBD2; v_gene: TRBV20-1; CDR3aa: CSASLSSGSGVLYEQYF; CDR3nt: TGCAGTGCTAGTCTGTCGTCCGGGAGCGGGGTTCTATACGAGCAGTACTTC
abundance: -; j_gene: TRBJ2-1; d_gene: -; v_gene: TRBV27; CDR3aa: CASTIFGDTYNEQFF; CDR3nt: TGTGCCAGCACAATATTCGGGGATACCTACAATGAGCAGTTCTTC
abundance: many; j_gene: TRBJ2-1; d_gene: TRBD2; v_gene: TRBV4-3; CDR3aa: CASSQDRLAGHLSSYNEQFF; CDR3nt: TGCGCCAGCAGCCAAGATCGGCTAGCGGGGCATTTAAGCTCCTACAATGAGCAGTTCTTC
abundance: few; j_gene: TRBJ2-1; d_gene: -; v_gene: TRBV12-3/TRBV12-4; CDR3aa: CASRQNWGNEQFF; CDR3nt: TGTGCCAGCAGACAGAATTGGGGCAATGAGCAGTTCTTC
abundance: -; j_gene: TRBJ2-5; d_gene: TRBD1; v_gene: TRBV10-3; CDR3aa: CAISGRTGTKETQYF; CDR3nt: TGTGCCATCAGTGGACGGACAGGGACAAAAGAGACCCAGTACTTC
abundance: few; j_gene: TRBJ1-2; d_gene: -; v_gene: TRBV29-1; CDR3aa: CSVADMLSDYGYTF; CDR3nt: TGCAGCGTGGCCGACATGTTAAGCGACTATGGCTACACCTTC
abundance: -; j_gene: TRBJ2-4; d_gene: -; v_gene: TRBV20-1; CDR3aa: CSARDPSEHGNIQYF; CDR3nt: TGCAGTGCTAGAGATCCTTCCGAGCACGGGAACATTCAGTACTTC
abundance: once; j_gene: TRBJ2-5; d_gene: -; v_gene: TRBV7-2; CDR3aa: CASSWDDRLKTQYF; CDR3nt: TGTGCCAGCAGTTGGGACGACCGTTTGAAGACCCAGTACTTC
abundance: -; j_gene: TRBJ1-5; d_gene: TRBD1; v_gene: TRBV2; CDR3aa: CASSGAWTGDQPQHF; CDR3nt: TGTGCCAGCAGTGGAGCGTGGACAGGGGATCAGCCCCAGCATTTT
abundance: -; j_gene: TRBJ1-3; d_gene: -; v_gene: TRBV11-2; CDR3aa: CASSTAQTFSGNTIYF; CDR3nt: TGTGCCAGCAGCACGGCACAAACCTTCTCTGGAAACACCATATATTTT
abundance: few; j_gene: TRBJ1-2; d_gene: -; v_gene: TRBV4-1; CDR3aa: CASSQGLSYGYTF; CDR3nt: TGCGCCAGCAGCCAGGGACTGTCGTATGGCTACACCTTC
abundance: -; j_gene: TRBJ2-2; d_gene: -; v_gene: TRBV6-6; CDR3aa: CASSYGTNRATGELFF; CDR3nt: TGTGCCAGCAGTTACGGAACCAACAGGGCAACCGGGGAGCTGTTTTTT
abundance: -; j_gene: TRBJ2-5; d_gene: -; v_gene: TRBV7-9; CDR3aa: CASTQLARETQYF; CDR3nt: TGTGCCAGCACCCAACTAGCTAGGGAGACCCAGTACTTC
abundance: -; j_gene: TRBJ1-5; d_gene: TRBD1; v_gene: TRBV27; CDR3aa: CASMMGQLSGQPQHF; CDR3nt: TGTGCCAGCATGATGGGACAGCTATCGGGGCAGCCCCAGCATTTT
abundance: few; j_gene: TRBJ2-1; d_gene: TRBD2; v_gene: TRBV27; CDR3aa: CASSLSGTTSGSGEQFF; CDR3nt: TGTGCCAGCAGTTTATCGGGGACCACTAGCGGGAGCGGTGAGCAGTTCTTC
abundance: -; j_gene: TRBJ1-4; d_gene: -; v_gene: TRBV6-1; CDR3aa: CASHFPDEKLFF; CDR3nt: TGTGCCTCACACTTCCCTGATGAAAAACTGTTTTTT
abundance: few; j_gene: TRBJ2-1; d_gene: -; v_gene: TRBV20-1; CDR3aa: CSANLGNEQFF; CDR3nt: TGCAGTGCTAATTTGGGGAATGAGCAGTTCTTC
abundance: few; j_gene: TRBJ2-1; d_gene: TRBD2; v_gene: TRBV19; CDR3aa: CASSSGTMLSYNEQFF; CDR3nt: TGTGCCAGTAGTTCCGGGACTATGCTCTCCTACAATGAGCAGTTCTTC
abundance: many; j_gene: TRBJ2-3; d_gene: -; v_gene: TRBV7-2; CDR3aa: CASSSQGSDTQYF; CDR3nt: TGTGCCAGCAGCTCACAGGGCTCAGATACGCAGTATTTT
abundance: few; j_gene: TRBJ2-3; d_gene: TRBD2; v_gene: TRBV2; CDR3aa: CASSEARAGGRDTQYF; CDR3nt: TGTGCCAGCAGTGAAGCTCGGGCGGGGGGGCGAGATACGCAGTATTTT
abundance: -; j_gene: TRBJ2-5; d_gene: -; v_gene: TRBV7-8; CDR3aa: CASSWDRRKETQYF; CDR3nt: TGTGCCAGCAGCTGGGACCGGAGGAAAGAGACCCAGTACTTC
abundance: few; j_gene: TRBJ2-3; d_gene: TRBD2; v_gene: TRBV10-3; CDR3aa: CATSGGLGDTQYF; CDR3nt: TGTGCCACGAGCGGGGGGTTGGGAGATACGCAGTATTTT
abundance: -; j_gene: TRBJ2-5; d_gene: -; v_gene: TRBV7-2; CDR3aa: CASSSGRGSPSQETQYF; CDR3nt: TGTGCCAGCAGCTCGGGGCGGGGATCCCCTTCCCAAGAGACCCAGTACTTC
abundance: -; j_gene: TRBJ1-5; d_gene: -; v_gene: TRBV4-1; CDR3aa: CASSQRGAPNQPQHF; CDR3nt: TGCGCCAGCAGCCAACGGGGGGCCCCTAATCAGCCCCAGCATTTT
abundance: many; j_gene: TRBJ2-1; d_gene: -; v_gene: TRBV7-2; CDR3aa: CASSLRWLYNEQFF; CDR3nt: TGTGCCAGCAGCCTACGGTGGCTCTACAATGAGCAGTTCTTC
abundance: -; j_gene: TRBJ2-7; d_gene: -; v_gene: TRBV11-2; CDR3aa: CASSRKLAPYSYEQYF; CDR3nt: TGTGCCAGCAGCCGAAAACTAGCTCCTTATTCCTACGAGCAGTACTTC